These T cell receptor beta chains were read from a single sample in a study of cytomegalovirus exposure and HLA in healthy donors. Clones were sequenced by immunoSEQ multiplex PCR, and TCRdb holds only the in-frame ones, with some missing. The sample records about 190,000 clones, around 88% being singletons. The sequenced sample consisted of PBMCs. These receptor sequences come from a woman in her twenties or thirties in good health and CMV-seronegative. The CDR3 runs from the conserved cysteine through the conserved F or W. D genes are given only for firm matches. Not every row has a clone size; where given, it reads once, few, many or a size class.

size,J,D,V,DNA,CDR3
.,TRBJ2-7,.,TRBV9,TGTGCCAGCCCCTGGGGAGTCTTCGTCACCCACGAGCAGTACTTC,CASPWGVFVTHEQYF
.,TRBJ2-5,TRBD1,TRBV28,TGTGCCAGCAGAATCACAGGGGTGGGGGAGACCCAGTACTTC,CASRITGVGETQYF
.,TRBJ2-7,.,TRBV18,TGTGCCAGCTCACCGGACAGAGATTCCTACGAGCAGTACTTC,CASSPDRDSYEQYF
.,TRBJ2-7,.,TRBV11-2,TGTGCCAGCAGGGGTCTTGGGCTTTCCTACGAGCAGTACTTC,CASRGLGLSYEQYF
.,TRBJ1-5,TRBD1,TRBV28,TGTGCCAGCAGTCCCCGGACAGGGGTTGGCAATCAGCCCCAACATTTT,CASSPRTGVGNQPQHF
.,TRBJ2-1,TRBD1,TRBV5-1,TGCGCCAGCAGCTTGGGGGGACAGCTCTACAATGAGCAGTTCTTC,CASSLGGQLYNEQFF
.,TRBJ2-7,.,TRBV7-8,TGTGCCAGCAGCCCAAGGGACATCATTTCCTACGAGCAGTACTTC,CASSPRDIISYEQYF
.,TRBJ2-7,TRBD2,TRBV4-2,TGTGCCAGCAGCCAACAACTAGCGGGAGGAACCTTTTACGAGCAGTACTTC,CASSQQLAGGTFYEQYF
once,TRBJ2-7,TRBD2,TRBV7-8,TGTGCCAGCAGCCCGTTACTAGCGGACCACTCCTACGAGCAGTACTTC,CASSPLLADHSYEQYF
.,TRBJ2-3,.,TRBV7-9,TGTGCCAGCGGGCGGGTCACAGATACGCAGTATTTT,CASGRVTDTQYF
.,TRBJ2-1,TRBD2,TRBV6-1,TGTGCCAGCAGTGACGTTTGGCGGGAGCGGGTTGAGCAGTTCTTC,CASSDVWRERVEQFF
.,TRBJ1-1,.,TRBV27,TGTGCCAGCAGTTTATCGCGAGTGAACACTGAAGCTTTCTTT,CASSLSRVNTEAFF
.,TRBJ1-1,.,TRBV29-1,TGCAGCGTCCACAGGGTGGGGAACGATAATTCTGAAGCTTTCTTT,CSVHRVGNDNSEAFF
.,TRBJ2-1,TRBD2,TRBV18,TGTGCCAGCTCACTAAGCGGGGGATACAATGAGCAGTTCTTC,CASSLSGGYNEQFF
.,TRBJ2-3,TRBD2,TRBV5-4,TGTGCCAGCAGCAAGGGACTAGCGGGAGAAGTGGATACGCAGTATTTT,CASSKGLAGEVDTQYF
.,TRBJ2-7,TRBD1,TRBV28,TGTGCCAGCAGTTTCACAGGGGAATACGAGCAGTACTTC,CASSFTGEYEQYF
.,TRBJ2-7,TRBD1,TRBV11-2,TGTGCCAGCAGCTTTCCTCCAGGGGAGACAGGGGATTACTACGAGCAGTACTTC,CASSFPPGETGDYYEQYF
.,TRBJ2-5,TRBD2,TRBV5-4,TGTGCCAGCAGCGTAACTAGCGGGGCACAAGAGACCCAGTACTTC,CASSVTSGAQETQYF
.,TRBJ2-3,TRBD2,TRBV9,TGTGCCAGCAGCCATAGCGGGGCTTACACAGATACGCAGTATTTT,CASSHSGAYTDTQYF
.,TRBJ2-1,.,TRBV5-1,TGCGCCAGCAGCAAGGACAGAAGGGAGAATGAGCAGTTCTTC,CASSKDRRENEQFF
.,TRBJ2-5,TRBD1,TRBV11-3,TGTGCCAGCAGCCCGGGGGTTACAGGGGGCCAAGAGACCCAGTACTTC,CASSPGVTGGQETQYF
.,TRBJ1-3,TRBD1,TRBV5-5,TGTGCCAGCAGTCTTGGACAGGTCCACTCTGGAAACACCATATATTTT,CASSLGQVHSGNTIYF
.,TRBJ2-2,.,TRBV5-8,TGTGCCAGCAGCTTGAATGGGGCCGACACCGGGGAGCTGTTTTTT,CASSLNGADTGELFF
.,TRBJ2-5,.,TRBV11-2,TGTGCCAGCAGCTTGACAAAGCCAGGGGAGACCCAGTACTTC,CASSLTKPGETQYF
.,TRBJ2-7,.,TRBV7-6,TGTGCCAGCAGCTCCGCGACTATACCCTACGAGCAGTACTTC,CASSSATIPYEQYF